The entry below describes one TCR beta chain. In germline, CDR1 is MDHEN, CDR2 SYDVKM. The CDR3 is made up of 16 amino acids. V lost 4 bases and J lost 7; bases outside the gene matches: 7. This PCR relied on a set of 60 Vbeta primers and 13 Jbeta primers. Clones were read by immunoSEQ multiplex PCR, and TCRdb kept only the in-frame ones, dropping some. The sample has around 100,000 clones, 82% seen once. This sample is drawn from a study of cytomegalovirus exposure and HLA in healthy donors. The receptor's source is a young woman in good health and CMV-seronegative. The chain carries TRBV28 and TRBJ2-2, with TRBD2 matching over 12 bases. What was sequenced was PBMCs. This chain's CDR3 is CASSSTSGRQDGELFF. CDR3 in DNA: TGTGCCAGCAGTTCGACTAGCGGGAGACAGGACGGGGAGCTGTTTTTT.